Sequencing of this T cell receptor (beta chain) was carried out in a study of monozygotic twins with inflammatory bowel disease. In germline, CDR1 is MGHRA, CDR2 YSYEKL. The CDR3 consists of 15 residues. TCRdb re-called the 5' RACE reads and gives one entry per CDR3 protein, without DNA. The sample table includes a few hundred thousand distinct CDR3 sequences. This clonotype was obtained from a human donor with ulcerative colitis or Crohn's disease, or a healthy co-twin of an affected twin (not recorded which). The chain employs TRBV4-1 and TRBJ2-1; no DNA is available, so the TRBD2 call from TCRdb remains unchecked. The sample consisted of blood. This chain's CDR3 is CASSHLLAGGPEQFF.